This passage covers 18 T cell receptor beta chains from one sample sequenced in a study of T cell repertoires in cytomegalovirus infection. TCRdb called the reads again in MiXCR, with one record for every CDR3 protein. The table has 640,000 or so distinct CDR3 sequences, around 30% seen once. Their cognate antigens are unknown. The material was cultured PBMCs, obtained from culture after CMV antigen stimulation. The receptor source for this set is a human donor in good health (CMV status not recorded). Some clones in this sample may be carry-over from other donors' samples.

This clonotype was recorded many times. V usage is TRBV7-8 and J usage is TRBJ1-1, with D tentatively TRBD1 (5 bases). Germline V gene sequence: CDR1 SGHVS, CDR2 FQNEAQ. V lost 3 bases to trimming and J lost 4 bases, with 12 bases between them. The CDR3 is made up of 14 amino acids. This CDR3 reads CASSFSDRSTEAFF. The CDR3 bases are TGTGCCAGCAGCTTTTCTGACAGATCCACTGAAGCTTTCTTT.

V is TRBV2 and J is TRBJ2-3; 8 positions match TRBD2. From germline, CDR1 is SNHLY and CDR2 FYNNEI. After removal of 3 bases from V and 4 bases from J, the junction contained 6 bases not matched to a gene. This CDR3 spans 15 amino acids. CDR3 loop: CASSDREGWSDTQYF. Here the CDR3 DNA reads TGTGCCAGCAGTGATCGGGAGGGATGGTCAGATACGCAGTATTTT.

This clonotype has only a few counts. CDR3 loop: CASKPTGSNEQFF. The CDR3 DNA sequence: TGTGCCAGCAAACCGACAGGGTCCAATGAGCAGTTCTTC. J is TRBJ2-1 and V is TRBV11-1, with TRBD1 matching over 7 bases. The junction had 6 bases not matched to a gene; V was cut back by 7 bases and J by 6 bases. Germline loops: CDR1 SGHAT, CDR2 FQDESV (reference sequence). The CDR3 has 13 amino acids.

The CDR3 bases are TGTGCCAGCAGTTACGAATGGGGGGCCTACGAGCAGTACTTC. Protein: CASSYEWGAYEQYF. The V gene is TRBV6-6, the J gene TRBJ2-7; tentatively, D is TRBD2 (6 bases). This CDR3 region has 14 residues. Germline loops: CDR1 MNHNY, CDR2 SVGAGI (reference sequence). The ends were cut back, 2 bases at V and 2 bases at J, with 10 bases in the middle.

The gene calls are TRBV24-1 and TRBJ2-1; D unclear. This CDR3 has 14 amino acids. Trimming left V 3 bases short and J 8 bases short, with 13 bases between. Germline assignment: CDR1 KGHDR and CDR2 SFDVKD. The CDR3 is CATSDTRGEDEQFF. The CDR3 DNA follows: TGTGCCACCAGTGATACCCGAGGTGAGGATGAGCAGTTCTTC.

This clonotype was seen a few times. The chain links TRBV28 to TRBJ1-1; TRBD1 matches 9 bases. V gave up 3 bases and J gave up 7 bases; unmatched junction bases: 6. Germline CDR1 MDHEN, CDR2 SYDVKM. The CDR3 totals 14 residues. This CDR3 reads CASSFGTGFDEAFF. The CDR3 coding sequence is TGTGCCAGCAGTTTCGGGACAGGGTTTGATGAAGCTTTCTTT.

The genes are TRBV18 and TRBJ1-6, with D possibly being TRBD1 (5 bases). Germline CDR1 is KGHSH and CDR2 is LQKENI. The CDR3 extends over 14 amino acids. V was clipped by 2 bases and J by 10 bases, with 12 bases between them. The CDR3 is CASSPSRVGSPLHF. For the CDR3, the DNA is TGTGCCAGCTCACCAAGCAGGGTCGGGTCACCCCTCCACTTT.

The chain recombines TRBV12-3 or TRBV12-4 with TRBJ2-7; the D gene is possibly TRBD2 (5 bases). The CDR3 is made up of 14 amino acids. Trimming stripped 3 bases from V and 2 bases from J, with 11 bases between. This CDR3 reads CASSLGSSPYEQYF. The CDR3 DNA follows: TGTGCCAGCAGTTTGGGGAGCAGTCCCTACGAGCAGTACTTC.

This rearrangement joins TRBV27 to TRBJ2-7, with D possibly matching TRBD2 (6 bases). The length of the CDR3 is 14 residues. Germline CDR1 reads MNHEY; CDR2 reads SMNVEV (reference sequence). V was cut by 4 bases and J by 4 bases, with 14 bases left in between. This CDR3 reads CASSYEAGRYEQYF. CDR3 DNA: TGTGCCAGCAGTTACGAGGCGGGGAGGTACGAGCAGTACTTC.

This clonotype occurred a few times. The chain recombines TRBV6-2 or TRBV6-3 with TRBJ1-1; TRBD1 agrees at 8 bases. Germline trimming cut 7 bases from V and 6 bases from J; bases unmatched to any gene: 7. CDR3 length: 13 amino acids. From germline, CDR1 is MNHEY and CDR2 SVGEGT. The CDR3 loop reads CASKGQGGSEAFF. The CDR3 DNA follows: TGTGCCAGCAAAGGACAGGGCGGGTCTGAAGCTTTCTTT.

The chain has TRBV7-9 and TRBJ2-3; 8 bases agree with TRBD2. V shed 5 bases and J 3 bases; nucleotides not matched to a gene: 13. CDR3 length: 17 amino acids. The V gene's germline CDR1 is SEHNR and CDR2 FQNEAQ (reference sequence). This CDR3 reads CASSPEGSGGATDTQYF. The CDR3 DNA reads as TGTGCCAGCAGCCCTGAGGGATCGGGGGGGGCGACAGATACGCAGTATTTT. The full variable domain, completed using reference TRBV7-9 and TRBJ2-3, is DTGVSQNPRHKITKRGQNVTFRCDPISEHNRLYWYRQTLGQGPEFLTYFQNEAQLEKSRLLSDRFSAERPKGSFSTLEIQRTEQGDSAMYLCASSPEGSGGATDTQYFGPGTRLTVL.

In this sample, this clonotype turned up once. V usage is TRBV19 and J usage is TRBJ2-1; a weak D match, TRBD2 (5 bases). The V and J ends lost 4 bases and 9 bases respectively, with 7 bases between them. The CDR3 runs to 11 residues. The germline V gene has CDR1 LNHDA and CDR2 SQIVND (reference sequence). CDR3 residues: CASSTEAEQFF. The CDR3 DNA is TGTGCCAGTAGTACGGAGGCTGAGCAGTTCTTC.

This clonotype was found once. The chain employs TRBV7-2 and TRBJ2-1; 8 bases match TRBD2. This CDR3 has 15 residues. Looked up from germline, CDR1 is SGHTA and CDR2 is FQGNSA. The trim removed 10 bases at V and 4 bases at J, leaving 12 bases unmatched. CDR3 sequence: CATRWGGGNYNEQFF. DNA of the CDR3: TGTGCCACCCGATGGGGCGGGGGGAATTACAATGAGCAGTTCTTC.

This clonotype is a singleton in its sample. The chain is built from TRBV24-1 and TRBJ1-5; D is undetermined. The germline gives CDR1 KGHDR, CDR2 SFDVKD. Trimming took 9 bases from V and 1 from J, leaving 18 bases between them. This CDR3 has 16 amino acids. In DNA form, the CDR3 reads TGTGCCACCTATCCCCCCGGGTCGAGGAGCAATCAGCCCCAGCATTTT. This translates into CATYPPGSRSNQPQHF.

This clonotype was observed a few times. The chain couples TRBV5-4 to TRBJ2-3; TRBD2 agrees at 11 bases. Germline assignment: CDR1 SGHNT and CDR2 YYREEE (reference sequence). This CDR3 contains 17 residues. V trimming: 4 bases; J trimming: 7 bases; junction bases outside the gene matches: 14. CDR3 sequence: CASSPDIAGGPGNTQYF. In DNA form, the CDR3 reads TGTGCCAGCAGCCCGGATATAGCGGGAGGGCCGGGGAATACGCAGTATTTT.

This clonotype was observed a few times. This CDR3 is CASSYGVGNTIYF. CDR3 coding DNA: TGTGCCAGCAGCTACGGAGTGGGAAACACCATATATTTT. The chain is built from TRBV7-6 and TRBJ1-3, with D hard to call. The CDR3 is 13 amino acids. V was cut by 4 bases and J by 4 bases, with 8 bases left in between. In germline, CDR1 is SGHVS, CDR2 FNYEAQ. Combining the CDR3 with reference TRBV7-6 and TRBJ1-3 gives the whole variable domain GAGVSQSPRYKVTKRGQDVALRCDPISGHVSLYWYRQALGQGPEFLTYFNYEAQQDKSGLPNDRFSAERPEGSISTLTIQRTEQRDSAMYRCASSYGVGNTIYFGEGSWLTVV.

This clonotype was found once. The chain links TRBV5-4 to TRBJ2-1, with D perhaps matching TRBD1 or TRBD2 (5 bases each). The germline V and J ends were trimmed by 4 bases and 5 bases, with 13 bases remaining between them. This CDR3 is built from 14 residues. The germline CDR1 and CDR2 sequences are SGHNT and YYREEE (reference sequence). The CDR3 DNA reads as TGTGCCAGCAGCGGGGGAAACACAGACAATGAGCAGTTCTTC. Protein product: CASSGGNTDNEQFF. The full variable domain, its missing parts supplied by reference TRBV5-4 and TRBJ2-1, is ETGVTQSPTHLIKTRGQQVTLRCSSQSGHNTVSWYQQALGQGPQFIFQYYREEENGRGNFPPRFSGLQFPNYSSELNVNALELDDSALYLCASSGGNTDNEQFFGPGTRLTVL.

This clonotype came up a few times. The chain couples TRBV14 to TRBJ2-1; 10 bases are a match to TRBD1. The CDR3 has 16 amino acids. Looked up from germline, CDR1 is SGHDN and CDR2 is FVKESK. Losses at the gene ends were 1 base for V and 7 bases for J; bases not matched to a gene: 7. The CDR3 coding sequence is TGTGCCAGCAGCCAAGGGACAGGGGGGCCCTGGAATGAGCAGTTCTTC. Translated, it gives CASSQGTGGPWNEQFF.